Given below is one TCR beta chain in context. Per the original methods: Quantification of nucleated cells was approximated via reference gene primer amplification. Method: immunoSEQ multiplex PCR; TCRdb's copy keeps in-frame clones and lacks some. Clone size and V and J calls were adopted from that table, with D and trimming inferred from the DNA. This sample carries around 51,000 clones, around 86% of them seen once, and the ten largest clones take 2.5% to 3%. This specimen comes from a study of blood T cell repertoires in COVID-19. Study background: Some COVID-19 samples were acute and others convalescent; all came from the United States, Italy and Spain. Sources were T cells, B-cell-depleted T cells, or PBMCs; the material itself was cDNA or gDNA.

Germline-derived CDR1 and CDR2 are SGDLS and YYNGEE. Between the trimmed V and J ends, which lost 4 bases and 3 bases, there was a span of 13 bases. The CDR3 covers 14 residues. The receptor comes from a woman of 80 years or more with acute or convalescent COVID-19. The V and J genes are TRBV9 and TRBJ1-1; a possible D gene is TRBD1 (5 bases). The sample comprised peripheral blood. The CDR3 region is CASSRGPGDTEAFF. CDR3 nucleotides: TGTGCCAGCAGCCGGGGACCGGGAGACACTGAAGCTTTCTTT.